The 20 T cell receptor beta chains presented below share a single source sample, sequenced in a study of blood T cell repertoires in COVID-19. The assay was immunoSEQ multiplex PCR, and TCRdb's table has in-frame clones only and misses some. The data show 150,000 or so clones, over 80% seen once. The sample comprised peripheral blood. All receptors come from a woman aged 55-70 years with acute or convalescent COVID-19.

This chain links TRBV29-1 with TRBJ1-4, with D perhaps matching TRBD1 (5 bases). The ends were cut back, 2 bases at V and 2 bases at J, with 15 bases in the middle. The CDR3 extends over 16 amino acids. Germline V gene data show CDR1 as SQVTM and CDR2 as ANQGSEA. CDR3 residues: CSVENYDQGTNEKLFF. The CDR3 region has the DNA TGCAGCGTTGAAAACTACGACCAGGGCACTAATGAAAAACTGTTTTTT.

The chain links TRBV3-1 (or the pseudogene TRBV3-2) to TRBJ2-1; the D is unclear. CDR1 is LGHDT, CDR2 YNNKEL, per germline (reference sequence). V lost 2 bases and J lost 4, with 21 bases in between. This CDR3 spans 18 amino acids. The CDR3 loop is CASSQPPSAGPGYNEQFF. For the CDR3, the DNA is TGTGCCAGCAGCCAACCACCCTCGGCCGGCCCAGGATACAATGAGCAGTTCTTC.

The gene calls are TRBV2 and TRBJ1-3, with 7 positions matching TRBD1. After removal of 6 bases from V and 3 bases from J, the junction contained 5 bases not matched to a gene. There are 14 residues in the CDR3. Germline CDR1 SNHLY, CDR2 FYNNEI. Written as DNA, the CDR3 is TGTGCCAGCAGAGATGACAGGGTTGGAAACACCATATATTTT. Protein product: CASRDDRVGNTIYF.

This clone was recorded only once. The rearrangement links TRBV6-5 to TRBJ1-5; 8 bases agree with TRBD1. V lost 8 bases and J lost 0; bases outside the gene matches: 6. CDR3 length: 15 residues. Germline values: CDR1 MNHEY, CDR2 SVGAGI. The CDR3 region has the DNA TGTGCCAGCTCGACAGGGGAGAATAGCAATCAGCCCCAGCATTTT. It yields the protein CASSTGENSNQPQHF.

The CDR3 sequence: CASSLRANRDNSPLHF. In nucleotides, the CDR3 is TGCGCCAGCAGCTTGCGCGCTAATCGCGATAATTCACCCCTCCACTTT. The J gene is TRBJ1-6, the V gene TRBV5-1; no clear D. There are 16 residues in the CDR3. Germline V CDR1 and CDR2: SGHRS, YFSETQ. The V and J ends lost 1 base and 5 bases respectively, with 13 bases between them.

The CDR3 sequence is CASSLGGQETQYF. CDR3 DNA: TGTGCCAGCAGCTTAGGAGGGCAAGAGACCCAGTACTTC. The J gene is TRBJ2-5, the V gene TRBV7-9; TRBD2 is a possible D gene (5 bases). CDR1 is SEHNR and CDR2 is FQNEAQ in the germline V gene (reference sequence). V lost 1 base and J lost 2, with 5 bases in between. The CDR3 sequence is 13 residues long.

The CDR3 is CASSLTDNSPLHF. The DNA for the CDR3 is TGTGCCAGCAGCTTAACAGATAATTCACCCCTCCACTTT. This rearrangement joins TRBV13 to TRBJ1-6; D gene uncertain. V lost 2 bases, J lost 5 bases, and 4 bases lay in between. Germline V gene data show CDR1 as PRHDT and CDR2 as FYEKMQ (reference sequence). The CDR3 has 13 residues. The whole variable domain, remainder taken from reference TRBV13 and TRBJ1-6, is AAGVIQSPRHLIKEKRETATLKCYPIPRHDTVYWYQQGPGQDPQFLISFYEKMQSDKGSIPDRFSAQQFSDYHSELNMSSLELGDSALYFCASSLTDNSPLHFGNGTRLTVT.

V gene TRBV5-1 combines with J gene TRBJ1-2, with TRBD1 as a possible D gene (5 bases). Trimming removed 0 bases from V and 4 bases from J, with 7 bases in between. In germline, CDR1 is SGHRS, CDR2 YFSETQ. The CDR3 totals 13 residues. CDR3 region: CASSLGQSYGYTF. In nucleotides, the CDR3 is TGCGCCAGCAGCTTGGGACAGAGCTATGGCTACACCTTC.

V and J are TRBV5-8 and TRBJ1-4; D possibly corresponds to TRBD1 (6 bases). CDR1 is SGHTS and CDR2 is YDEGEE in the germline V gene. CDR3 length equals 15 residues. V lost 0 bases and J lost 0, with 6 bases in between. CDR3 in amino acids: CASSLGQATNEKLFF. CDR3 sequence (DNA): TGTGCCAGCAGCTTGGGACAGGCAACTAATGAAAAACTGTTTTTT.

This chain links TRBV11-3 with TRBJ2-3, with 8 positions matching TRBD2. The CDR3 spans 16 residues. Trimming took 6 bases from V and 0 from J; bases not matched to a gene: 8. The germline V gene has CDR1 SGHNT and CDR2 YENEEA. The CDR3, as DNA: TGTGCCAGCAGTCTCGGGAGGGGCCTCAGCACAGATACGCAGTATTTT. This translates into CASSLGRGLSTDTQYF. The full variable domain, rest sourced from reference TRBV11-3 and TRBJ2-3, is EAGVVQSPRYKIIEKKQPVAFWCNPISGHNTLYWYLQNLGQGPELLIRYENEEAVDDSQLPKDRFSAERLKGVDSTLKIQPAELGDSAVYLCASSLGRGLSTDTQYFGPGTRLTVL.

V usage is TRBV5-1 and J usage is TRBJ2-7; TRBD2 matches at 7 bases. Per the germline V gene, CDR1 is SGHRS and CDR2 is YFSETQ. This CDR3 contains 15 residues. With 5 bases clipped from V and 1 base from J, the junction kept 9 bases outside the gene matches. The CDR3 protein is CASSIGGGRSYEQYF. In DNA form, the CDR3 reads TGCGCCAGCAGTATCGGCGGGGGTCGATCCTACGAGCAGTACTTC.

The chain links TRBV18 to TRBJ1-2; D is possibly TRBD1 (6 bases). Trimming left V 3 bases short and J 3 bases short, with 11 bases between. The CDR3 consists of 14 residues. CDR1 KGHSH and CDR2 LQKENI come from the germline V gene. In DNA form, the CDR3 reads TGTGCCAGCTCACCGCTACAGGGAGACTATGGCTACACCTTC. This gives the protein CASSPLQGDYGYTF. The whole variable domain, remainder taken from reference TRBV18 and TRBJ1-2, is NAGVMQNPRHLVRRRGQEARLRCSPMKGHSHVYWYRQLPEEGLKFMVYLQKENIIDESGMPKERFSAEFPKEGPSILRIQQVVRGDSAAYFCASSPLQGDYGYTFGSGTRLTVV.

This clone was found a few times. This chain connects TRBV11-2 to TRBJ1-2, with 10 positions matching TRBD1. The germline CDR1 and CDR2 sequences are SGHAT and FQNNGV. The CDR3 spans 18 residues. Trimming cost V 0 bases and J 5 bases; bases outside gene matches: 12. The chain's CDR3 is CASSLELSRTGGKYGYTF. The DNA of the CDR3 is TGTGCCAGCAGCTTAGAACTTTCCCGGACAGGGGGAAAGTATGGCTACACCTTC.

This chain joins TRBV18 and TRBJ2-3; the match to TRBD1 covers 8 bases. The CDR3 runs to 16 residues. The V gene's germline CDR1 is KGHSH and CDR2 LQKENI. V lost 2 bases and J lost 2; bases outside the gene matches: 6. The CDR3 here is CASSPFRGQDTDTQYF. DNA of the CDR3: TGTGCCAGCTCACCATTTCGGGGACAGGACACAGATACGCAGTATTTT.

The rearrangement uses TRBV7-2 and TRBJ1-2, with a tentative D call TRBD1 (5 bases). Germline CDR1 and CDR2: SGHTA and FQGNSA. Trimming took off 5 bases at V and 2 bases at J, with 15 bases between the two ends. The CDR3 is 15 residues long. CDR3 in DNA: TGTGCCAGCAGCAGGGGCCAGGACCGAAACTATGGCTACACCTTC. Amino acid sequence: CASSRGQDRNYGYTF.

V gene TRBV5-6 combines with J gene TRBJ2-7; 11 bases fit TRBD2. V trimming: 0 bases; J trimming: 1 base; junction bases outside the gene matches: 0. The CDR3 has 15 residues. Per the germline V gene, CDR1 is SGHDT and CDR2 is YYEEEE. CDR3 DNA sequence: TGTGCCAGCAGCTTGGGACTAGCGGGGTCCTACGAGCAGTACTTC. This gives the protein CASSLGLAGSYEQYF. Filled out from reference TRBV5-6 and TRBJ2-7, the complete variable domain reads DAGVTQSPTHLIKTRGQQVTLRCSPKSGHDTVSWYQQALGQGPQFIFQYYEEEERQRGNFPDRFSGHQFPNYSSELNVNALLLGDSALYLCASSLGLAGSYEQYFGPGTRLTVT.

This chain uses TRBV7-2 with TRBJ1-4; 8 bases align to TRBD1. The CDR3 totals 15 residues. V trimming: 5 bases; J trimming: 5 bases; junction bases outside the gene matches: 7. CDR1 and CDR2 (germline): SGHTA, FQGNSA. Written as DNA, the CDR3 is TGTGCCAGCAGCCTATCTGACAGGGGAAATGAAAAACTGTTTTTT. It is translated as CASSLSDRGNEKLFF.

The chain joins TRBV19 to TRBJ1-2; 8 nucleotides match TRBD1. Germline assignment: CDR1 LNHDA and CDR2 SQIVND (reference sequence). After removal of 7 bases from V and 2 bases from J, the junction contained 6 bases not matched to a gene. The CDR3 runs to 14 residues. CDR3 bases: TGTGCCAGTACTGGACAGGGTAAGAACTATGGCTACACCTTC. Protein: CASTGQGKNYGYTF.

The chain uses TRBV19 and TRBJ1-4; D may be TRBD1 (5 bases). Trimming left V 5 bases short and J 2 bases short, with 15 bases between. Germline V gene data show CDR1 as LNHDA and CDR2 as SQIVND (reference sequence). This CDR3 is 16 amino acids long. The CDR3 protein is CASSLRGVGTNEKLFF. CDR3 coding DNA: TGTGCCAGTAGTCTCCGGGGGGTTGGGACTAATGAAAAACTGTTTTTT.

The chain joins TRBV10-3 to TRBJ1-5; the D gene is possibly TRBD1 (5 bases). The CDR3 is 15 amino acids. The germline gives CDR1 ENHRY, CDR2 SYGVKD. V shed 4 bases and J shed 6 bases, with 16 bases lying between them. CDR3 bases: TGTGCCATCAGTGGGGGCCAGGCTAACGGTCAGCCCCAGCATTTT. The encoded protein is CAISGGQANGQPQHF.